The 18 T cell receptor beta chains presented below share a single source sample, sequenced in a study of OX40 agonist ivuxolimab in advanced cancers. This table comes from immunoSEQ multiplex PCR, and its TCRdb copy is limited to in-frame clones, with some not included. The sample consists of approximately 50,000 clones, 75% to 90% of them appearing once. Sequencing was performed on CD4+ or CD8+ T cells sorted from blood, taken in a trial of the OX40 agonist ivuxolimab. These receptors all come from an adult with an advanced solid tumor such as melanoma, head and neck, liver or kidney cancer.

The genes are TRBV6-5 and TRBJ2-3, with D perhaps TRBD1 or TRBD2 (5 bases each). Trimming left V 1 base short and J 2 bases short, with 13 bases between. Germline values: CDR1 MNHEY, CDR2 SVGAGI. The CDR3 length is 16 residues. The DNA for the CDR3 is TGTGCCAGCAGTTACTTCGGGACGGTTCCCACAGATACGCAGTATTTT. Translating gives CASSYFGTVPTDTQYF.

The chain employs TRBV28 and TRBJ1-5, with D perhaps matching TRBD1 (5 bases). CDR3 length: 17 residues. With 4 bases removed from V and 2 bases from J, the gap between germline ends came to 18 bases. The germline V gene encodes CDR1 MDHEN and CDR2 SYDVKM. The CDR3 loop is CASSSIPGSRGNQPQHF. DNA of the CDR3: TGTGCCAGCAGTTCAATTCCAGGGAGCCGGGGCAATCAGCCCCAGCATTTT.

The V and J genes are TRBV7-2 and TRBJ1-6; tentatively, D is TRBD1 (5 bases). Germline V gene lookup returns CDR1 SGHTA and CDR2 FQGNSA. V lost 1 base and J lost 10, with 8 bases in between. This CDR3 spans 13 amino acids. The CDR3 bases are TGTGCCAGCAGCTTAGAGGGGCGCTCACCCCTCCACTTT. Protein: CASSLEGRSPLHF.

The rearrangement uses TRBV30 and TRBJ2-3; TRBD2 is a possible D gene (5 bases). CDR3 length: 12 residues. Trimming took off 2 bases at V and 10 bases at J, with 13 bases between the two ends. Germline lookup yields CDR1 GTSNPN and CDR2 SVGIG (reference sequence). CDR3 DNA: TGTGCCTGGAGTTGGGCGAGGGTAGCGCAGTATTTT. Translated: CAWSWARVAQYF.

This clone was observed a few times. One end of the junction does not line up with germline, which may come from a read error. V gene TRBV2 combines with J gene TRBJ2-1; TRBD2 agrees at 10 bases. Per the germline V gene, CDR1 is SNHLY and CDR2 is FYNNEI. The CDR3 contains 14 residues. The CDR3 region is CASSRLAGYSEQFF. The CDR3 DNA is TGTGCCAGCAGTAGACTAGCGGGCTACAGTGAGCAGTTCTTC.

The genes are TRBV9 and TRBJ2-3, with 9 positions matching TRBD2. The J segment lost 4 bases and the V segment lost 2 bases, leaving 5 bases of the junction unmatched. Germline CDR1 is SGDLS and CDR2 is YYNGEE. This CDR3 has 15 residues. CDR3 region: CASSVDSGRSDTQYF. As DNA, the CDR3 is TGTGCCAGCAGCGTGGACAGCGGGAGGTCAGATACGCAGTATTTT.

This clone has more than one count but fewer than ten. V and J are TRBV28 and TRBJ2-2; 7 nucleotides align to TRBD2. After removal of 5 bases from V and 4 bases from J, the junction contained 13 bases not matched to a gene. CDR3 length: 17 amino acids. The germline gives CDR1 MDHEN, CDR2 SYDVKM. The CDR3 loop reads CASSLLPSGGSTGELFF. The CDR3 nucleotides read TGTGCCAGCAGTCTCCTTCCTAGCGGCGGGAGCACCGGGGAGCTGTTTTTT.

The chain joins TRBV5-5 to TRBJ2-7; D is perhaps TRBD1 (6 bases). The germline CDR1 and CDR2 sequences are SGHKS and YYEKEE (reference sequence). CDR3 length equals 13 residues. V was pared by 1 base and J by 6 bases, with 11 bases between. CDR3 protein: CASSLFPRGEQYF. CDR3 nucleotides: TGTGCCAGCAGCTTGTTCCCCAGGGGCGAGCAGTACTTC.

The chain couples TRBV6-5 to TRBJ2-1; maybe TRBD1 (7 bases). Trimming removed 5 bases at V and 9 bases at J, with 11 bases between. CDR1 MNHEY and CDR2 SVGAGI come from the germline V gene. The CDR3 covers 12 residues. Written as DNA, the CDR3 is TGTGCCAGCAGTCTCAGGGGGGTTGAGCAGTTCTTC. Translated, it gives CASSLRGVEQFF.

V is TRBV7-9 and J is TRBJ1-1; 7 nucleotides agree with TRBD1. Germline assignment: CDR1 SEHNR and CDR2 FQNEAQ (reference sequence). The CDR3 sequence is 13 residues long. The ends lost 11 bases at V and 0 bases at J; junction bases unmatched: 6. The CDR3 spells CAGSQGMNTEAFF. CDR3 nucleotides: TGTGCCGGGTCACAGGGGATGAACACTGAAGCTTTCTTT.

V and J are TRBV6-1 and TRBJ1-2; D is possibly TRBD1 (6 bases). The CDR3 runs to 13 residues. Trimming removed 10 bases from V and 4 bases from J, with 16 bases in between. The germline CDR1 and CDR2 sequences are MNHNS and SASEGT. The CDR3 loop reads CATIPTGTYGYTF. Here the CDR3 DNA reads TGTGCCACCATCCCGACAGGCACCTATGGCTACACCTTC.

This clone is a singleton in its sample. The CDR3 here is CASSLEVASYNEQFF. The DNA for the CDR3 is TGTGCCAGCAGCTTAGAAGTGGCCTCCTACAATGAGCAGTTCTTC. The gene calls are TRBV11-1 and TRBJ2-1; D remains unclear. Germline V gene sequence: CDR1 SGHAT, CDR2 FQDESV (reference sequence). The CDR3 has 15 amino acids. Trimming stripped 1 base from V and 0 bases from J, with 7 bases between. The complete variable domain, with remaining parts taken from reference TRBV11-1 and TRBJ2-1, reads EAEVAQSPRYKITEKSQAVAFWCDPISGHATLYWYRQILGQGPELLVQFQDESVVDDSQLPKDRFSAERLKGVDSTLKIQPAELGDSAMYLCASSLEVASYNEQFFGPGTRLTVL.

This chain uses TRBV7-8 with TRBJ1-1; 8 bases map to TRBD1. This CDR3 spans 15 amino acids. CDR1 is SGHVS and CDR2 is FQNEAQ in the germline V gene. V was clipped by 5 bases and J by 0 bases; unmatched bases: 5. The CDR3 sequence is CASSPRGQVNTEAFF. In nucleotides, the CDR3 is TGTGCCAGCAGCCCCCGGGGACAGGTGAACACTGAAGCTTTCTTT.

CDR3 nucleotide sequence: TGTGCCAGTAGTATAATGGCGAATAACTATGGCTACACCTTC. It codes for CASSIMANNYGYTF. The gene calls are TRBV19 and TRBJ1-2; the D is unclear. Germline V gene lookup returns CDR1 LNHDA and CDR2 SQIVND (reference sequence). This CDR3 region has 14 residues. V gave up 2 bases and J gave up 1 base, with 8 bases separating them.

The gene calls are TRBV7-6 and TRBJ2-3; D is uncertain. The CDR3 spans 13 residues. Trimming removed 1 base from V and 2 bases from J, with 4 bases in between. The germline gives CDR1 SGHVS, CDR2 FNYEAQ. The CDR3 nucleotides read TGTGCCAGCAGCTTAGTTTTCACAGATACGCAGTATTTT. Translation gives CASSLVFTDTQYF.

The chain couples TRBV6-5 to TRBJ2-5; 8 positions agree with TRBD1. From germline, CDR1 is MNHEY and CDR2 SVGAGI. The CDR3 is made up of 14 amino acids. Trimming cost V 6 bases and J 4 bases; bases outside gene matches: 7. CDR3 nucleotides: TGTGCCAGCAGCTTCAGGGGGCGAGGAGAGACCCAGTACTTC. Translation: CASSFRGRGETQYF.

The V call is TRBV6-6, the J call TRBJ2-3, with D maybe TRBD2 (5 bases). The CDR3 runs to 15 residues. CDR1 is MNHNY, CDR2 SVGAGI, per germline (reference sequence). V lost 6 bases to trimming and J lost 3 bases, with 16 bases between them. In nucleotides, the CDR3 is TGTGCCAGCAGCACCCGGCGGGTTAAGACAGATACGCAGTATTTT. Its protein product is CASSTRRVKTDTQYF.

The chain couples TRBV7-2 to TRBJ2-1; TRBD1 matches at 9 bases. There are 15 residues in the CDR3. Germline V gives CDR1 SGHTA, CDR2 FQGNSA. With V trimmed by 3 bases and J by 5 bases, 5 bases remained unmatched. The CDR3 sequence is CASSFPDRGNNEQFF. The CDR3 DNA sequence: TGTGCCAGCAGCTTTCCGGACAGGGGTAACAATGAGCAGTTCTTC.